These T cell receptor beta chains were read from a single sample in a study of blood T cell repertoires in COVID-19. Assay: immunoSEQ multiplex PCR; the TCRdb copy retains only in-frame clones and omits some. The sample includes roughly 360,000 clones, roughly 90% seen only once; the top ten take approximately 1%. The sample consisted of PBMCs or T cells enriched from blood (not recorded which). The source is a woman aged 30 to 39 with acute COVID-19. The CDR3 runs from the conserved cysteine through the conserved F or W. D genes are given only for firm matches. Only some rows state a clone size, as once, few, many or a class for expanded clones.

d_gene,v_gene,j_gene,abundance,CDR3aa,CDR3nt
NA,TRBV6-2/TRBV6-3,TRBJ1-1,NA,CASSYRGHAFF,TGTGCCAGCAGTTACAGAGGGCATGCTTTCTTT
NA,TRBV27,TRBJ2-1,NA,CASSAFGSYNEQFF,TGTGCCAGCAGTGCCTTCGGCTCCTACAATGAGCAGTTCTTC
NA,TRBV9,TRBJ1-6,NA,CASSVVGGNSPLHF,TGTGCCAGCAGCGTAGTCGGGGGGAATTCACCCCTCCACTTT
TRBD1,TRBV2,TRBJ1-4,NA,CASRGDRGTNEKLFF,TGTGCCAGCAGGGGGGACAGGGGAACTAATGAAAAACTGTTTTTT
NA,TRBV6-2/TRBV6-3,TRBJ1-2,once,CASSYSGQQPSNYGYTF,TGTGCCAGCAGTTACTCGGGGCAGCAACCATCTAACTATGGCTACACCTTC
TRBD2,TRBV29-1,TRBJ2-1,few,CSVQRGAYNEQFF,TGCAGCGTCCAGCGGGGGGCTTACAATGAGCAGTTCTTC
TRBD2,TRBV2,TRBJ2-7,NA,CASSGLSGGAYEQYF,TGTGCCAGCAGTGGGTTAAGCGGGGGGGCGTACGAGCAGTACTTC
NA,TRBV7-9,TRBJ2-3,NA,CASSLQGEDTQYF,TGTGCCAGCAGCTTACAGGGTGAAGATACGCAGTATTTT
NA,TRBV5-5,TRBJ2-4,NA,CASSPWTDSKNIQYF,TGTGCCAGCAGCCCGTGGACAGATAGCAAAAACATTCAGTACTTC
NA,TRBV19,TRBJ1-2,NA,CASRWGDSNNYGYTF,TGTGCCAGTAGATGGGGAGACTCCAACAACTATGGCTACACCTTC
NA,TRBV5-5,TRBJ1-6,NA,CASSLVQGGTSPLHF,TGTGCCAGCAGCCTAGTCCAAGGGGGTACATCACCCCTCCACTTT
TRBD1,TRBV5-1,TRBJ1-1,NA,CASSVGDREATEAFF,TGCGCCAGCAGCGTGGGGGACAGGGAGGCGACTGAAGCTTTCTTT
NA,TRBV18,TRBJ2-7,NA,CASSLASHSYEQYF,TGTGCCAGCTCACTGGCCAGTCACTCCTACGAGCAGTACTTC
TRBD1,TRBV5-1,TRBJ1-4,NA,CASRTGTGDEKLFF,TGCGCCAGCAGGACCGGGACAGGGGATGAAAAACTGTTTTTT
NA,TRBV24-1,TRBJ1-5,NA,CATATGGGVGLGQPQHF,TGTGCCACCGCCACCGGTGGGGGGGTGGGTCTGGGTCAGCCCCAGCATTTT
NA,TRBV7-9,TRBJ1-2,NA,CASSPGRNYGYTF,TGTGCCAGCAGTCCAGGGCGAAACTATGGCTACACCTTC
TRBD1,TRBV4-1,TRBJ2-2,NA,CARSRQAGQGTTGELFF,TGCGCCCGCAGCCGACAGGCGGGACAGGGTACGACCGGGGAGCTGTTTTTT
NA,TRBV5-1,TRBJ1-4,NA,CASSPRNNEKLFF,TGCGCCAGCAGCCCCAGGAACAATGAAAAACTGTTTTTT
NA,TRBV6-5,TRBJ2-1,NA,CASSYSLVRTEQFF,TGTGCCAGCAGTTACTCCCTGGTGCGTACTGAGCAGTTCTTC
NA,TRBV6-6,TRBJ1-6,NA,CASSYVEGTYNSPLHF,TGTGCCAGCAGTTACGTGGAGGGCACCTATAATTCACCCCTCCACTTT
TRBD1,TRBV7-2,TRBJ2-7,once,CASSARQGGRLGGEQYF,TGTGCCAGCAGCGCCCGACAGGGTGGCCGATTAGGTGGCGAGCAGTACTTC
TRBD1,TRBV11-2,TRBJ1-1,once,CASSLSSSQGVAF,TGTGCCAGCAGCTTGAGTTCGTCCCAGGGGGTTGCCTTT
TRBD1,TRBV7-6,TRBJ2-2,NA,CASSLNRGDGELFF,TGTGCCAGCAGCTTAAACAGGGGGGACGGGGAGCTGTTTTTT
TRBD1,TRBV19,TRBJ2-2,NA,CASTRDRPRTGELFF,TGTGCCAGTACCCGGGACAGGCCAAGGACCGGGGAGCTGTTTTTT
TRBD1,TRBV7-3,TRBJ2-6,NA,CASSFGPYRGRGGANVLTF,TGTGCCAGCAGCTTTGGGCCCTACAGGGGACGTGGCGGGGCCAACGTCCTGACTTTC